This T cell receptor beta chain comes out of a study of blood T cell repertoires in COVID-19. Study at large: Samples of COVID-19 (acute and convalescent) were obtained from the United States, Italy and Spain. From T cells, B-cell-depleted T cells, or PBMCs came the material, which was cDNA or gDNA.

As handled by the study authors: Estimated nucleated cell counts came from reference gene primer amplification. TCRdb's table, derived via immunoSEQ multiplex PCR, lists solely in-frame clones and lacks some. The DNA was the basis for D and trimming; V, J and clone size are from that table. The sample lists 200,000 to 250,000 clones, roughly 85% occurring once. The sequence derives from a woman in her sixties or seventies with COVID-19, enrolled during active disease. Specimen: peripheral blood.

CDR3 region: CASSWSGQPTTLTEAFF. In nucleotides, the CDR3 is TGCGCCAGCAGCTGGTCCGGACAGCCGACAACTCTCACTGAAGCTTTCTTT. The V gene is TRBV5-1, the J gene TRBJ1-1; tentatively, D is TRBD1 (6 bases). CDR3 size: 17 residues. Trimming took 3 bases from V and 4 from J, leaving 22 bases between them. Germline V gene sequence: CDR1 SGHRS, CDR2 YFSETQ.